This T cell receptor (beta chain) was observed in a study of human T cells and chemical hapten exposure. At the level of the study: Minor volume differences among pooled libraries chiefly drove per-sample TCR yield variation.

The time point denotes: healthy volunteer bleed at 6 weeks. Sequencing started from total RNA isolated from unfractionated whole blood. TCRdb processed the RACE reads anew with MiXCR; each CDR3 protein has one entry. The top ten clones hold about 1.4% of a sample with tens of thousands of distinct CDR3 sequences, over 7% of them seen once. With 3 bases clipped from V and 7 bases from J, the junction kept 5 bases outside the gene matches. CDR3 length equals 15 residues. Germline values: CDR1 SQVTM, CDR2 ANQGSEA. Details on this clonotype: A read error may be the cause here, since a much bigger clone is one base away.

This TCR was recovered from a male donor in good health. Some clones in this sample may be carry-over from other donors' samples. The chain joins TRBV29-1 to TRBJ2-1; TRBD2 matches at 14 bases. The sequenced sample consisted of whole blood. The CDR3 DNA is TGCAGCGTTGACTTGGGACTAGCGGGAGCAAATGAGCAGTTCTTC. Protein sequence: CSVDLGLAGANEQFF.